This T cell receptor beta chain was identified during a study of identifying expanded T cells in peripheral blood (dated by TCRdb to the late 2010s). Concerning the study at large: Technical replicates were generated by sequencing separate aliquots of the same genomic DNA pool, with four replicates compared pairwise. General study outcomes and caveats: Across all healthy donors, variance in clone template counts between two-week samples was found to increase significantly with total template count. Across all healthy-donor time intervals, the beta-binomial model significantly lowered both the number of clones called differentially abundant and the false-positive rate. The binomial model flagged about 1.1 differentially abundant clones between technical replicates but around 15 over roughly two weeks and 19 over around four weeks. The authors expected that over much longer intervals, such as months to years, biological variance in healthy repertoires might increase even further.

Of note for this clone: Its antigen remains unidentified. Base qualities are missing; no much larger clone stands one base away.

The immunoSEQ Assay, which uses bias-controlled multiplex PCR amplification of genomic DNA, was used to profile TCRbeta CDR3 regions. The study's own analysis went as follows. The absolute abundance of each unique TCRbeta CDR3 region was quantified after sequences were collapsed and filtered. Two models were used to test differential abundance: a binomial model (Fisher-equivalent) and a beta-binomial model that adds time-dependent variance fitted from healthy donors. Clones with fewer than 5 combined templates were removed, and differential abundance was called for clones with a Benjamini-Hochberg FDR below 0.01. In the beta-binomial model, variance was expressed as a function of the total template count across the two samples, in the form v = (b*log(k)+a)^2. Here the immuneACCESS table is served through TCRdb, limited to in-frame sequences with V and J called. Missing clones are a known gap in these copies; in checked studies unresolved V genes cover under half, and the rest lacks a known reason. V, J and clone size are those of that table, while D and trimming were read from the DNA. Within this sample are tens of thousands of clones, with 88% of them counted one time only. The top ten hold 5.5% to 6% of the sample.

No immune events, such as infections, were documented for the healthy donors during the collection period. Healthy-donor blood repertoires served as a training cohort to calibrate time-dependent variance in a beta-binomial model of T-cell clone differential abundance. The training cohort comprised approximately ten healthy donors, 3 female and 7 male. The donors were between roughly 25 and 70 years old, with an average age of around 42 years. Obtained from a commercial supplier, whole blood was collected from each healthy donor at three time points set around 2 weeks apart. For immunosequencing, genomic DNA was extracted from whole blood that had not been sorted. This TCR was recovered from a person aged 18 to 75 in good health. The specimen sequenced was blood.

This receptor carries the CDR3 CASSLFTLNTEAFF. The DNA sequence is as follows: TGTGCCAGCAGCTTATTCACCTTGAACACTGAAGCTTTCTTT. The chain couples TRBV7-2 to TRBJ1-1; no D gene can be assigned with confidence. Trimming takes 2 bases from V and 0 bases from J, and the germline ends sit 7 bases apart. CDR1 and CDR2, per the germline V gene, are SGHTA and FQGNSA. Measured from the cysteine to the phenylalanine, the CDR3 is 14 residues long. Only the CDR3 region is kept as DNA, spanning 42 bases read in frame from base 1.